This TCR beta chain comes out of a study of cytomegalovirus exposure and HLA in healthy donors. Notes on the study in general: When presence/absence was analysed, sequencing depth was taken to be roughly uniform across donors. One cluster of highly shared sequence variants probably arose as a sequencing artifact.

A multiplex PCR was run with 60 Vbeta primers and 13 Jbeta primers. Repertoires were generated with immunoSEQ multiplex PCR, while TCRdb's copy carries only in-frame clones and drops some. The sample holds over 150,000 clones, 80% to 90% seen once. About this clone itself: Its target is not known.

The receptor comes from a male donor in good health and CMV-seronegative. Specimen: PBMCs.

The CDR3 DNA follows: TGTGCCAGCAGCCCTCCGGGACAGGGGGCTCAGCCCCAGCATTTT. Encoded protein: CASSPPGQGAQPQHF. The chain carries TRBV4-2 and TRBJ1-5; 12 bases are shared with TRBD1. Trimming took 4 bases from V and 6 from J; bases not matched to a gene: 4. Germline V gene lookup returns CDR1 LGHNA and CDR2 YNFKEQ. The CDR3 extends over 15 amino acids.